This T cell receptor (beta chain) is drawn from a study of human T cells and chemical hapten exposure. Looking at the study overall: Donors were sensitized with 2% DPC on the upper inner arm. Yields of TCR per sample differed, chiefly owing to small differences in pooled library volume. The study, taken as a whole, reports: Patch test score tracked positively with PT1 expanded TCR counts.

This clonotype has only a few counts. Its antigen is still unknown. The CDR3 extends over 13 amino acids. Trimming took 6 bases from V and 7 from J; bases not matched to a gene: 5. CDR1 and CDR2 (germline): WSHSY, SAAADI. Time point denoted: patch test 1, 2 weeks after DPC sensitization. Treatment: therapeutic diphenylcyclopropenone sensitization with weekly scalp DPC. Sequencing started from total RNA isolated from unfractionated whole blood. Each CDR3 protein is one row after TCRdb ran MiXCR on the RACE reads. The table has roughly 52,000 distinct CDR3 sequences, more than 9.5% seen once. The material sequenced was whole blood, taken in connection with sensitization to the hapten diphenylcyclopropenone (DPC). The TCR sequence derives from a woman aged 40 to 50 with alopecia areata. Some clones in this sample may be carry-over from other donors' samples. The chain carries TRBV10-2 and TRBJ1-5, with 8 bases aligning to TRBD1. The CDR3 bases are TGCGCCAGCAGGGTGACAGGGGACCAGCCCCAGCATTTT. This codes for CASRVTGDQPQHF.